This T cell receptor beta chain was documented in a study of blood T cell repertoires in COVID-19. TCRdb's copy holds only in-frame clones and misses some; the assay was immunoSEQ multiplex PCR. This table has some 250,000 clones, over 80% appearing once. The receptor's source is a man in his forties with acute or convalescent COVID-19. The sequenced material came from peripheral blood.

Here the CDR3 DNA reads TGTGCCAGCAGCTCACCGGGACTAACGAACACCGGGGAGCTGTTTTTT. This codes for CASSSPGLTNTGELFF. This rearrangement joins TRBV9 to TRBJ2-2; the match to TRBD2 covers 7 bases. CDR1 and CDR2 from the germline V gene are SGDLS and YYNGEE. V lost 4 bases to trimming and J lost 0 bases; unmatched junction nucleotides: 6. CDR3 length: 16 residues.